This TCR beta chain comes out of a study of memory CD4+ T cells and cytomegalovirus serostatus. The sort gate was single viable CD3+CD4+CD8-CD45RO+ cells for memory CD4+ T cells. V was clipped by 0 bases and J by 3 bases, with 12 bases between them. Germline assignment: CDR1 SGHTA and CDR2 FQGTGA. This CDR3 has 15 residues. The data were produced by immunoSEQ multiplex PCR, yet TCRdb's version contains in-frame clones alone and is incomplete. The sample consists of fewer than 40,000 clones, 60% to 85% of them appearing once. The sample consisted of memory CD4+ T cells from blood. The sequence came from an adult in good health and CMV-seronegative. The chain uses TRBV7-3 and TRBJ2-7; maybe TRBD1 (6 bases). The CDR3 protein is CASSLTFGQNYEQYF. CDR3 nucleotides: TGTGCCAGCAGCTTAACGTTCGGACAGAACTACGAGCAGTACTTC.